Following are 7 T cell receptor beta chains from one sample sequenced in a study of blood T cell repertoires in COVID-19. Produced via immunoSEQ multiplex PCR; TCRdb's table is partial and in-frame only. Altogether about 320,000 clones are present, about 90% being singletons, with the ten largest covering roughly 6.5%. Material for sequencing was peripheral blood. The receptors derive from a man aged 18-30 years who had recovered from COVID-19.

J is TRBJ1-6 and V is TRBV9, with a weak D call TRBD1 (6 bases). The germline gives CDR1 SGDLS, CDR2 YYNGEE. The V end was cut by 4 bases, the J end by 9 bases, with 17 bases between. This CDR3 region has 15 residues. CDR3 in amino acids: CASSPRQAGGSPLHF. The DNA of the CDR3 is TGTGCCAGCAGCCCGCGACAGGCGGGGGGTTCACCCCTCCACTTT.

The chain carries TRBV7-2 and TRBJ1-3, with D uncertain. The CDR3 is 14 residues long. Germline V gene lookup returns CDR1 SGHTA and CDR2 FQGNSA. V gave up 6 bases and J gave up 4 bases, with 13 bases separating them. The CDR3 spells CASSSRGLGNTIYF. The DNA of the CDR3 is TGTGCCAGCAGTTCTAGAGGGTTGGGAAACACCATATATTTT.

This chain links TRBV19 with TRBJ1-6; no clear D. Germline V gives CDR1 LNHDA, CDR2 SQIVND (reference sequence). Trimming removed 3 bases from V and 4 bases from J, with 7 bases in between. The CDR3 spans 14 residues. The CDR3 DNA reads as TGTGCCAGTAGTATCCGCCAGTATAATTCACCCCTCCACTTT. It yields the protein CASSIRQYNSPLHF.

This chain links TRBV6-5 with TRBJ2-2; D perhaps matches TRBD2 (6 bases). The CDR3 totals 14 residues. The germline V gene has CDR1 MNHEY and CDR2 SVGAGI. The V end lost 2 bases, the J end lost 7 bases, and 11 bases lay between the germline ends. CDR3 protein: CASSYAGGIGELFF. The DNA for the CDR3 is TGTGCCAGCAGTTACGCCGGAGGGATCGGGGAGCTGTTTTTT.

V gene TRBV25-1 combines with J gene TRBJ1-5; 9 bases line up with TRBD1. The V gene end was trimmed by 6 bases and the J gene end by 1 base; junction bases not matched to a gene: 1. Germline values: CDR1 MGHDK, CDR2 SYGVNS. This CDR3 has 14 residues. CDR3 DNA sequence: TGTGCCAGCAGGGGACAGGGAAGCAATCAGCCCCAGCATTTT. As protein: CASRGQGSNQPQHF. The full variable domain, with the rest looked up from reference TRBV25-1 and TRBJ1-5, is EADIYQTPRYLVIGTGKKITLECSQTMGHDKMYWYQQDPGMELHLIHYSYGVNSTEKGDLSSESTVSRIRTEHFPLTLESARPSHTSQYLCASRGQGSNQPQHFGDGTRLSIL.

The V and J genes are TRBV11-2 and TRBJ2-7; 9 positions match TRBD1. Germline V gene lookup returns CDR1 SGHAT and CDR2 FQNNGV. V trimming: 1 base; J trimming: 1 base; junction bases outside the gene matches: 8. This CDR3 is built from 17 residues. CDR3 coding DNA: TGTGCCAGCAGCTTAGTATCCGGGACAGGGACTTCCTACGAGCAGTACTTC. Protein sequence: CASSLVSGTGTSYEQYF.

The V and J genes are TRBV4-2 and TRBJ2-7; TRBD1 matches 7 bases. V dropped 3 bases and J dropped 5; count of bases not matched to a gene: 7. The CDR3 contains 14 residues. In germline, CDR1 is LGHNA, CDR2 YNFKEQ. The CDR3 loop is CASSQGDRAHEQYF. The DNA for the CDR3 is TGTGCCAGCAGCCAGGGTGACAGGGCCCACGAGCAGTACTTC.